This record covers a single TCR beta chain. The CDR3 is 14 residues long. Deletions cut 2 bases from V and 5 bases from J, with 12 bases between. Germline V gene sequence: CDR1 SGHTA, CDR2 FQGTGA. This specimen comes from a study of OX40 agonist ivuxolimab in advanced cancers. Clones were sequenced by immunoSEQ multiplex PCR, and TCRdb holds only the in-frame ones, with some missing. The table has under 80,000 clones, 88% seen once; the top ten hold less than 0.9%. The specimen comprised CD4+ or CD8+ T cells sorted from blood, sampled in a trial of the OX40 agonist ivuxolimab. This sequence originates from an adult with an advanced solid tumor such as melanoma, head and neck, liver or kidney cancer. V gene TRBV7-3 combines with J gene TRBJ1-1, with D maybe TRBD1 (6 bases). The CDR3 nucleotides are TGTGCCAGCAGCTTAGAAGGGGGAAGGACTGAAGCTTTCTTT. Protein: CASSLEGGRTEAFF.